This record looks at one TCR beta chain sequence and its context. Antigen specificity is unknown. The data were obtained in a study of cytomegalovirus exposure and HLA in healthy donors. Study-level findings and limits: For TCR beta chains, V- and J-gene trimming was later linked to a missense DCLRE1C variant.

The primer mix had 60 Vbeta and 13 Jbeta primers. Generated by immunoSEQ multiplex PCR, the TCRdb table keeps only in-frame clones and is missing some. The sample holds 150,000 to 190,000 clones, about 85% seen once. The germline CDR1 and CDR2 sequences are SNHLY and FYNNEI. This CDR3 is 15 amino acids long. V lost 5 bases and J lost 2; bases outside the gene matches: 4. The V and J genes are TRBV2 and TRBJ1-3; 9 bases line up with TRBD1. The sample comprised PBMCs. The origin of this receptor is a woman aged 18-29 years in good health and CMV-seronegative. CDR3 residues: CASSPQGAAGNTIYF. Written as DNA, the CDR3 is TGTGCCAGCAGTCCACAGGGGGCAGCTGGAAACACCATATATTTT.